The 10 T cell receptor beta chains in this list originate from one sample, sequenced in a study of blood T cell repertoires in COVID-19. This table comes from immunoSEQ multiplex PCR, and its TCRdb copy is limited to in-frame clones, with some not included. The sample holds 250,000 to 300,000 clones, about nine tenths seen once. The specimen was PBMCs or T cells enriched from blood (not recorded which). The receptors were gathered from a man aged 18 to 29 who had recovered from COVID-19.

This rearrangement joins TRBV19 to TRBJ2-5, with 9 bases that match TRBD1. Germline CDR1 LNHDA, CDR2 SQIVND (reference sequence). V was pared by 6 bases and J by 5 bases, with 7 bases of the junction left unmatched. This CDR3 has 14 amino acids. The CDR3 DNA sequence: TGTGCCAGTAGCCTACAGGGGGCTTGGGAGACCCAGTACTTC. Its protein is CASSLQGAWETQYF. The variable domain in full, completed from reference TRBV19 and TRBJ2-5, reads DGGITQSPKYLFRKEGQNVTLSCEQNLNHDAMYWYRQDPGQGLRLIYYSQIVNDFQKGDIAEGYSVSREKKESFPLTVTSAQKNPTAFYLCASSLQGAWETQYFGPGTRLLVL.

V and J are TRBV6-5 and TRBJ2-1, with D perhaps matching TRBD2 (5 bases). This CDR3 is 13 amino acids long. Trimming stripped 3 bases from V and 12 bases from J, with 15 bases between. Germline V gives CDR1 MNHEY, CDR2 SVGAGI. The DNA of the CDR3 is TGTGCCAGCAGTTATGGTTCGGGGAAGGGGCAGTTCTTC. Protein sequence: CASSYGSGKGQFF.

The genes are TRBV30 and TRBJ2-7; 10 bases fit TRBD1. The V segment lost 2 bases and the J segment 5 bases; nucleotides outside the gene matches: 9. The CDR3 loop spans 15 amino acids. Germline loops: CDR1 GTSNPN, CDR2 SVGIG (reference sequence). CDR3 residues: CAWSTTGGYGHEQYF. The CDR3 nucleotides read TGTGCCTGGAGTACGACAGGGGGCTATGGTCACGAGCAGTACTTC. Full variable domain (remainder filled in from reference TRBV30 and TRBJ2-7): SQTIHQWPATLVQPVGSPLSLECTVEGTSNPNLYWYRQAAGRGLQLLFYSVGIGQISSEVPQNLSASRPQDRQFILSSKKLLLSDSGFYLCAWSTTGGYGHEQYFGPGTRLTVT.

The chain carries TRBV7-9 and TRBJ2-3; perhaps TRBD1 as D (6 bases). In germline, CDR1 is SEHNR, CDR2 FQNEAQ (reference sequence). This CDR3 region has 15 residues. Trimming left V 3 bases short and J 5 bases short, with 15 bases between. In DNA form, the CDR3 reads TGTGCCAGCAGCTTCGGGGACATGTTTGGAGATACGCAGTATTTT. Protein product: CASSFGDMFGDTQYF.

This rearrangement joins TRBV10-1 to TRBJ1-1, with D unclear. Trimming pared 1 base from V and 1 base from J, leaving 7 bases between. Germline lookup yields CDR1 WNHNN and CDR2 SYGVQD (reference sequence). This CDR3 contains 14 residues. The CDR3 loop reads CASSEYGRNTEAFF. CDR3 in DNA: TGCGCCAGCAGTGAGTATGGGAGGAACACTGAAGCTTTCTTT.

This clone was found once. V is TRBV12-3 or TRBV12-4 and J is TRBJ1-4; D might be TRBD1 (6 bases). The CDR3 totals 12 residues. V lost 10 bases and J lost 7, with 13 bases in between. Here the CDR3 reads CATNRVGEKLFF. The DNA of the CDR3 is TGTGCCACCAACAGGGTGGGTGAAAAACTGTTTTTT.

This sequence joins TRBV27 and TRBJ1-3; the D is unclear. Trimming shortened V by 2 bases and J by 0 bases, and 11 bases separated the two germline ends. Germline CDR1 MNHEY, CDR2 SMNVEV (reference sequence). The CDR3 runs to 16 residues. The CDR3 nucleotides are TGTGCCAGCAGTTTACGTGACGGGATCTCTGGAAACACCATATATTTT. This codes for CASSLRDGISGNTIYF.

There are a few counts of this clone. The gene calls are TRBV24-1 and TRBJ2-3; 8 bases fit TRBD1. The CDR3 totals 16 residues. V dropped 1 base and J dropped 4; count of bases not matched to a gene: 6. Germline V gives CDR1 KGHDR, CDR2 SFDVKD. CDR3 nucleotides: TGTGCCACCAGTGATTTTGGACAGGGCCGAGCAGATACGCAGTATTTT. It encodes CATSDFGQGRADTQYF.

The chain combines TRBV15 with TRBJ1-2; D not resolved. Looked up from germline, CDR1 is LNHNV and CDR2 is YYDKDF (reference sequence). This CDR3 region has 12 residues. V lost 0 bases, J lost 7 bases, and 6 bases lay in between. The CDR3 sequence is CATSREEVGYTF. In DNA form, the CDR3 reads TGTGCCACCAGCAGAGAGGAGGTTGGCTACACCTTC.

This chain uses TRBV28 with TRBJ1-1; no definite D call. CDR3 length: 16 residues. V was cut by 7 bases and J by 5 bases, with 23 bases left in between. The germline V gene encodes CDR1 MDHEN and CDR2 SYDVKM. The CDR3 here is CASNPKERFRETEAFF. The CDR3 DNA follows: TGTGCCAGCAATCCCAAGGAAAGGTTTCGGGAGACTGAAGCTTTCTTT.